A single TCR beta chain is shown here with its context. The data originate from a study of OX40 agonist ivuxolimab in advanced cancers. Germline CDR1 SGHTA, CDR2 FQGNSA. The CDR3 has 17 amino acids. Trimming cost V 5 bases and J 5 bases; bases outside gene matches: 14. Measured with immunoSEQ multiplex PCR; TCRdb has only the in-frame clones, and not every one. The table lists tens of thousands of clones, about 88% of them singletons. The source of this sequence is an adult with an advanced solid tumor such as melanoma, head and neck, liver or kidney cancer. The specimen comprised CD4+ or CD8+ T cells sorted from blood, sampled in a trial of the OX40 agonist ivuxolimab. The chain is built from TRBV7-2 and TRBJ2-5; TRBD2 matches 10 bases. The CDR3 here is CASSRTHQREGWETQYF. The CDR3 region has the DNA TGTGCCAGCAGCCGTACCCATCAGCGGGAGGGTTGGGAGACCCAGTACTTC.